This paragraph covers one TCR beta chain sequence. TCRdb's table, derived via immunoSEQ multiplex PCR, lists solely in-frame clones and lacks some. The sample lists around 290,000 clones, about 89% occurring once. Germline V gene lookup returns CDR1 LGHNA and CDR2 YNFKEQ. This CDR3 has 24 amino acids. J was trimmed by 5 bases and V by 1 base; bases with no gene match: 34. This record comes from a study of blood T cell repertoires in COVID-19. Sequenced input: peripheral blood. The V and J genes are TRBV4-2 and TRBJ1-2, with TRBD1 matching over 7 bases. The clonotype originates from a woman aged 45-65 years who had recovered from COVID-19. The CDR3 here is CASSQAPNRDREYLSDSQTYGYTF. In DNA, the CDR3 is TGTGCCAGCAGCCAAGCCCCGAACCGAGACAGGGAATATTTATCCGATTCGCAAACGTATGGCTACACCTTC.